The following is a T cell receptor (beta chain) sequence with its context. The data originate from a study of T cell responses to AZD1222 COVID-19 vaccine. Germline CDR1 is LNHDA and CDR2 is SQIVND (reference sequence). V was shortened by 3 bases and J by 3 bases, with 21 bases between the two germline ends. This CDR3 is built from 17 residues. Profiled with immunoSEQ multiplex PCR; TCRdb holds only in-frame clones, not every one. The sample has about 110,000 clones; 70% to 90% are singletons. The V and J genes are TRBV19 and TRBJ2-7; D is perhaps TRBD1 (6 bases). This receptor was taken from an adult who received the AZD1222 COVID-19 vaccine. Sequenced material: peripheral blood, taken 28 days after the second AZD1222 dose. In DNA form, the CDR3 reads TGTGCCAGTAGTATTACCCATGACAGGTTCGTTGACTACGAGCAGTACTTC. Its translation is CASSITHDRFVDYEQYF. Full variable domain (missing parts from reference TRBV19 and TRBJ2-7): DGGITQSPKYLFRKEGQNVTLSCEQNLNHDAMYWYRQDPGQGLRLIYYSQIVNDFQKGDIAEGYSVSREKKESFPLTVTSAQKNPTAFYLCASSITHDRFVDYEQYFGPGTRLTVT.